The clone carrying this TCR beta chain was seen a few times. V was cut by 5 bases and J by 0 bases, with 17 bases left in between. Germline V gene lookup returns CDR1 KGHDR and CDR2 SFDVKD. This CDR3 is built from 17 residues. The record originates from a study of T-cell reconstitution after alpha-beta-depleted transplantation in children. This sample's TCRbeta library carried unique molecular identifier barcodes. TCRdb reprocessed the PCR reads via MiXCR and lists one record per CDR3 protein. The repertoire holds under 450,000 distinct CDR3 sequences, around 15% seen once, with 25% to 35% in the top ten.

This chain connects TRBV24-1 to TRBJ2-3, with D possibly TRBD2 on 6 matching bases. Sample: PBMCs, mostly from graft donor cells, taken 360 days after TCRalphabeta/CD19-depleted stem cell transplant. This clonotype was sampled from a boy younger than two who had a stem cell transplant for Wiskott-Aldrich syndrome, so the T cells may come from the graft donor. The CDR3 sequence is CATSAARTSWSTDTQYF. The CDR3 DNA reads as TGTGCCACCAGTGCGGCTCGCACTAGCTGGAGCACAGATACGCAGTATTTT.